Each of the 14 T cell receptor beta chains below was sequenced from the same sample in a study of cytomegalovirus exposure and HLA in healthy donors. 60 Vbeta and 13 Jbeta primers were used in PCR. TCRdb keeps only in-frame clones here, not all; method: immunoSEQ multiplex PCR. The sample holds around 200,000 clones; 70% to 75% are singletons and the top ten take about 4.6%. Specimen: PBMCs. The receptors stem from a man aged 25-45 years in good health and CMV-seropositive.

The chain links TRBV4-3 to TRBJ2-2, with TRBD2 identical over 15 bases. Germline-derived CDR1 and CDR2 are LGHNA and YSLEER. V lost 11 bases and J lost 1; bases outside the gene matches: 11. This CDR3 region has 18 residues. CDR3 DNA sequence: TGCGCCGGCTCGAGACCGGGACTAGCGGGAGGGAACACCGGGGAGCTGTTTTTT. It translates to CAGSRPGLAGGNTGELFF.

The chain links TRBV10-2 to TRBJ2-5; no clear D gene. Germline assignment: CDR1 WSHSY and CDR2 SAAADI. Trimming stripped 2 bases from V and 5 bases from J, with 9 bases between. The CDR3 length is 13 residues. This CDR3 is CASSEARRETQYF. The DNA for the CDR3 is TGCGCCAGCAGTGAGGCTAGAAGGGAGACCCAGTACTTC.

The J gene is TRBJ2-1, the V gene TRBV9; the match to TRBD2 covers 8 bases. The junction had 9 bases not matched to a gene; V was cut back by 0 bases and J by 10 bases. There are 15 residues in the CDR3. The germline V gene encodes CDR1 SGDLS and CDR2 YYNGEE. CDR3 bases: TGTGCCAGCAGCGTAGTTGGAGCGGGAGTAGGCGAGCAGTTCTTC. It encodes CASSVVGAGVGEQFF.

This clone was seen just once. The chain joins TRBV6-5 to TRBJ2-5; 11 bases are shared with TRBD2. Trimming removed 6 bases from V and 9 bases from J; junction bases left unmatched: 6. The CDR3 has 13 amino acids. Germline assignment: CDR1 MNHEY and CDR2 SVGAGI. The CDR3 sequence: CASSRSGLAAQYF. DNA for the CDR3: TGTGCCAGCAGCAGATCGGGACTAGCGGCCCAGTACTTC.

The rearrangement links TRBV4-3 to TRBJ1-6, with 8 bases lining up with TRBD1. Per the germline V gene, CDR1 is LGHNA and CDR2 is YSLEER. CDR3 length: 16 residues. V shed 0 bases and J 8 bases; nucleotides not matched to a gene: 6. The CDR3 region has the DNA TGCGCCAGCAGCCAAGAGGACAGGGTAATTGATTCACCCCTCCACTTT. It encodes CASSQEDRVIDSPLHF.

The CDR3 DNA reads as TGCGCCAGCAGCTCCGAGCGGGGGACTTTTGATTCACCCCTCCACTTT. Its translation is CASSSERGTFDSPLHF. V and J are TRBV5-1 and TRBJ1-6; D is possibly TRBD1 (5 bases). CDR3 size: 16 residues. V dropped 3 bases and J dropped 8 bases, with 18 bases sitting between them. The germline V gene has CDR1 SGHRS and CDR2 YFSETQ.

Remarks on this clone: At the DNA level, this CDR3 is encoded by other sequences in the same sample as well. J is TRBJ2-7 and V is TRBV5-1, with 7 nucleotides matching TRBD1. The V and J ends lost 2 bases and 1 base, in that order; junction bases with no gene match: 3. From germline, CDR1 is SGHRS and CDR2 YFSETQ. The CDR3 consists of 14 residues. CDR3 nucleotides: TGCGCCAGCAGCTTAGCAGGGGGATCCTACGAGCAGTACTTC. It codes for CASSLAGGSYEQYF.

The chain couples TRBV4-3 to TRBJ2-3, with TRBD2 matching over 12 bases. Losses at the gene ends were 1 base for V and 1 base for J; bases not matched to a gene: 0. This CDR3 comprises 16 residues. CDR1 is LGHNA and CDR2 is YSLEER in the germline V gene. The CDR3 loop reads CASSQASGRGTDTQYF. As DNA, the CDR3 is TGCGCCAGCAGCCAAGCTAGCGGGAGGGGCACAGATACGCAGTATTTT.

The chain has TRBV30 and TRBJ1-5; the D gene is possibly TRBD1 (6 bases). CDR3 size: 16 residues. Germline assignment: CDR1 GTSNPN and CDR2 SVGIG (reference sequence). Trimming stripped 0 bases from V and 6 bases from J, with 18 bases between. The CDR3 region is CAWSVTGRGEGQPQHF. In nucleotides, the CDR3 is TGTGCCTGGAGTGTTACAGGGAGAGGCGAGGGTCAGCCCCAGCATTTT.

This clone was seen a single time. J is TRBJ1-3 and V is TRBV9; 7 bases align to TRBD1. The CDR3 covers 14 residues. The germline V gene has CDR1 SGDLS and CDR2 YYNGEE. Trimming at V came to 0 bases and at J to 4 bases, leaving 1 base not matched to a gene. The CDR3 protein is CASSVGQGGNTIYF. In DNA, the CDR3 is TGTGCCAGCAGCGTAGGACAGGGAGGAAACACCATATATTTT.

The CDR3 DNA reads TGTGCCAGCAGCCCTACAGACCGAATCAGGGGGCTCACTGAAGCTTTCTTT. Protein: CASSPTDRIRGLTEAFF. The chain recombines TRBV9 with TRBJ1-1, with 8 nucleotides matching TRBD1. This CDR3 has 17 residues. Per the germline V gene, CDR1 is SGDLS and CDR2 is YYNGEE. J gave up 4 bases and V 4 bases, and 15 bases lay outside the gene matches. The complete variable domain, with remaining parts taken from reference TRBV9 and TRBJ1-1, reads DSGVTQTPKHLITATGQRVTLRCSPRSGDLSVYWYQQSLDQGLQFLIQYYNGEERAKGNILERFSAQQFPDLHSELNLSSLELGDSALYFCASSPTDRIRGLTEAFFGQGTRLTVV.

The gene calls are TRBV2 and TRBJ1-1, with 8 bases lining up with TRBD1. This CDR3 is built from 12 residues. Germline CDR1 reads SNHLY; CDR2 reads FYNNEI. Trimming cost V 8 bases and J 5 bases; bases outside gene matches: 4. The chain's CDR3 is CASDRGRTEAFF. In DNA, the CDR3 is TGTGCCAGCGACAGGGGACGGACTGAAGCTTTCTTT.

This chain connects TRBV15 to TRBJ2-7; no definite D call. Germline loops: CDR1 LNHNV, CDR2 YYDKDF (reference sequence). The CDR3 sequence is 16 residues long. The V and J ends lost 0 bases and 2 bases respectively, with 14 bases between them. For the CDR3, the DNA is TGTGCCACCAGCAGAGATCTGGTACAAATCCCCTACGAGCAGTACTTC. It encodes CATSRDLVQIPYEQYF.

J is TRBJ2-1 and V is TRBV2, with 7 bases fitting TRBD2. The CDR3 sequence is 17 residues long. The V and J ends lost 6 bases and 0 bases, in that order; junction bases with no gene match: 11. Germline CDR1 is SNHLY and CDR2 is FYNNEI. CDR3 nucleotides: TGTGCCAGCAGGCTAGGTGGAGCGGGGAGCTCCTACAATGAGCAGTTCTTC. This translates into CASRLGGAGSSYNEQFF.